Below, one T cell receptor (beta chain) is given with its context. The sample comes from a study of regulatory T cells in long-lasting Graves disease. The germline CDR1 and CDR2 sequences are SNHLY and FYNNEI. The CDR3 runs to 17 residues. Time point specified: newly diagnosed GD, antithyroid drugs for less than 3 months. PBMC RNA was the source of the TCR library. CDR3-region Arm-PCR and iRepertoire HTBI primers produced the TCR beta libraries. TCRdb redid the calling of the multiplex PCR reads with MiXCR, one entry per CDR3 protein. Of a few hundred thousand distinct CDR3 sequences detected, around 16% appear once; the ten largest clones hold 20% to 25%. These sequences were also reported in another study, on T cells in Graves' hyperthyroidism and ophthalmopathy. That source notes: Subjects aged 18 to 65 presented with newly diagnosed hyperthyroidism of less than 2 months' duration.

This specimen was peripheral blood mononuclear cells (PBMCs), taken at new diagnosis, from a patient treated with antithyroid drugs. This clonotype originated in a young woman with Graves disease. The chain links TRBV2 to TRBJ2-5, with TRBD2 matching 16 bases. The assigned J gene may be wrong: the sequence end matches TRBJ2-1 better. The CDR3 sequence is CASSPGTSGGADNEQFF. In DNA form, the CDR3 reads TGTGCCAGCAGTCCCGGGACTAGCGGGGGGGCCGACAATGAGCAGTTCTTC.